The 20 T cell receptor beta chains in this list originate from one sample, sequenced in a study of blood T cell repertoires in COVID-19. Sequenced by immunoSEQ multiplex PCR; TCRdb stores in-frame clones only, minus some. The sample shows about 64,000 clones, approximately 91% of them seen only once. The sequenced material came from peripheral blood. The receptor set was obtained from a human donor in a cohort sampled during active COVID-19.

V is TRBV5-4 and J is TRBJ2-2, with D tentatively TRBD1 (6 bases). The ends were cut back, 4 bases at V and 5 bases at J, with 15 bases in the middle. The CDR3 sequence is 15 residues long. In germline, CDR1 is SGHNT, CDR2 YYREEE (reference sequence). The CDR3 region has the DNA TGTGCCAGCAGCCAGGGGACGGAATTTACCGGGGAGCTGTTTTTT. Translating it yields CASSQGTEFTGELFF.

This clone was observed a single time. The J gene is TRBJ2-7, the V gene TRBV13; possible D gene TRBD2, 8 bases. Germline lookup yields CDR1 PRHDT and CDR2 FYEKMQ (reference sequence). Trimming pared 5 bases from V and 5 bases from J, leaving 28 bases between. The CDR3 spans 18 residues. This chain's CDR3 is CASSARPRGGGRSDEQYF. The CDR3 nucleotides read TGTGCCAGCAGCGCCCGACCCAGGGGGGGCGGGAGGTCCGACGAGCAGTACTTC.

The chain employs TRBV2 and TRBJ2-1; the D is unclear. CDR3 size: 16 residues. V was trimmed by 7 bases and J by 0 bases, leaving 16 bases between them. Germline assignment: CDR1 SNHLY and CDR2 FYNNEI. DNA for the CDR3: TGTGCCAGCACTTTATCCCGTTCGGGCTCCTACAATGAGCAGTTCTTC. Translated: CASTLSRSGSYNEQFF.

V usage is TRBV15 and J usage is TRBJ1-5; D is uncertain. V was pared by 0 bases and J by 6 bases, with 15 bases between. This CDR3 comprises 16 residues. Germline CDR1 is LNHNV and CDR2 is YYDKDF (reference sequence). This CDR3 reads CATSRDPPGLGQPQHF. The CDR3 DNA sequence: TGTGCCACCAGCAGAGATCCGCCGGGGTTGGGTCAGCCCCAGCATTTT.

The chain links TRBV7-2 to TRBJ2-5; D perhaps matches TRBD2 (7 bases). CDR1 is SGHTA, CDR2 FQGNSA, per germline. V lost 2 bases and J 5 bases, leaving 15 bases between the germline ends. This CDR3 spans 15 amino acids. The CDR3 protein is CASSLRGGGGETQYF. In DNA form, the CDR3 reads TGTGCCAGCAGCTTACGGGGAGGGGGAGGGGAGACCCAGTACTTC.

V is TRBV7-2 and J is TRBJ2-3, with 9 positions matching TRBD2. CDR1 is SGHTA and CDR2 is FQGNSA in the germline V gene. Trimming cost V 8 bases and J 0 bases; bases outside gene matches: 9. The CDR3 consists of 16 residues. This CDR3 is CASGGGDTASTDTQYF. DNA of the CDR3: TGTGCCAGCGGCGGGGGGGACACCGCTAGCACAGATACGCAGTATTTT.

The genes are TRBV6-5 and TRBJ1-5, with D possibly being TRBD1 (5 bases). Germline V gene data show CDR1 as MNHEY and CDR2 as SVGAGI. The V and J ends lost 11 bases and 2 bases respectively, with 13 bases between them. This CDR3 spans 13 amino acids. The CDR3 sequence is CAAAGQGNQPQHF. The CDR3 DNA follows: TGTGCCGCGGCAGGGCAGGGCAATCAGCCCCAGCATTTT.

This rearrangement joins TRBV6-6 to TRBJ2-5, with D perhaps matching TRBD1 (5 bases). Germline V gene data show CDR1 as MNHNY and CDR2 as SVGAGI (reference sequence). The CDR3 loop spans 13 amino acids. V was shortened by 7 bases and J by 10 bases, with 19 bases between the two germline ends. The CDR3 sequence is CASNQGFRSDQYF. CDR3 in DNA: TGTGCCAGCAACCAGGGTTTCCGGTCGGACCAGTACTTC.

The J gene is TRBJ1-5, the V gene TRBV28, with 9 bases aligning to TRBD1. The CDR3 runs to 16 residues. Trimming at V came to 5 bases and at J to 0 bases, leaving 5 bases not matched to a gene. Germline-derived CDR1 and CDR2 are MDHEN and SYDVKM. This chain's CDR3 is CASSGTGSYSNQPQHF. As DNA, the CDR3 is TGTGCCAGCAGTGGGACAGGGAGCTATAGCAATCAGCCCCAGCATTTT.

V and J are TRBV29-1 and TRBJ1-2; the D gene is possibly TRBD1 (5 bases). CDR1 is SQVTM, CDR2 ANQGSEA, per germline. With 3 bases removed from V and 0 bases from J, the gap between germline ends came to 14 bases. This CDR3 is 15 amino acids long. In nucleotides, the CDR3 is TGCAGCGTTGATTTTGGGGCAGGGTCTAACTATGGCTACACCTTC. Translating gives CSVDFGAGSNYGYTF.

This chain connects TRBV6-2 or TRBV6-3 to TRBJ2-5; TRBD2 aligns across 9 bases. Germline trimming cut 5 bases from V and 5 bases from J; bases unmatched to any gene: 12. The germline V gene encodes CDR1 MNHEY and CDR2 SVGEGT. The CDR3 sequence is 16 residues long. CDR3 protein: CASSPTSGLAEETQYF. The CDR3, as DNA: TGTGCCAGCAGTCCCACCTCGGGACTAGCTGAGGAGACCCAGTACTTC.

This chain joins TRBV27 and TRBJ2-3; 8 bases map to TRBD2. This CDR3 comprises 15 residues. CDR1 and CDR2 from the germline V gene are MNHEY and SMNVEV (reference sequence). Trimming at V came to 6 bases and at J to 4 bases, leaving 9 bases not matched to a gene. As DNA, the CDR3 is TGTGCCAGCAGGTCCGGGACTAGGAGAGCAGATACGCAGTATTTT. Its protein product is CASRSGTRRADTQYF.

The V gene is TRBV19, the J gene TRBJ2-2, with a weak D call TRBD1 (5 bases). The length of the CDR3 is 13 residues. CDR1 LNHDA and CDR2 SQIVND come from the germline V gene (reference sequence). Trimming removed 4 bases at V and 5 bases at J, with 8 bases between. The CDR3 spells CASSTRTTGELFF. The CDR3 DNA reads as TGTGCCAGTAGTACTCGGACAACCGGGGAGCTGTTTTTT. Together with reference TRBV19 and TRBJ2-2, the CDR3 gives the full variable domain: DGGITQSPKYLFRKEGQNVTLSCEQNLNHDAMYWYRQDPGQGLRLIYYSQIVNDFQKGDIAEGYSVSREKKESFPLTVTSAQKNPTAFYLCASSTRTTGELFFGEGSRLTVL.

The chain employs TRBV27 and TRBJ2-7; 13 bases fit TRBD2. V lost 1 base and J lost 0; bases outside the gene matches: 9. The CDR3 runs 19 residues. The germline CDR1 and CDR2 sequences are MNHEY and SMNVEV (reference sequence). CDR3 protein: CASSLYGLAGDKLSYEQYF. The DNA of the CDR3 is TGTGCCAGCAGTTTATACGGACTAGCGGGAGATAAACTCTCCTACGAGCAGTACTTC.

CDR3 bases: TGCGCCAGCAGCTTGGAGGCGGGCGGGGATTTTTTTCGCACAGATACGCAGTATTTT. It codes for CASSLEAGGDFFRTDTQYF. The chain carries TRBV5-1 and TRBJ2-3; tentatively, D is TRBD2 (6 bases). Looked up from germline, CDR1 is SGHRS and CDR2 is YFSETQ. The length of the CDR3 is 19 residues. V dropped 0 bases and J dropped 1 base, with 21 bases sitting between them.

The gene calls are TRBV5-6 and TRBJ1-1; 9 positions match TRBD1. In germline, CDR1 is SGHDT, CDR2 YYEEEE. V shed 0 bases, J shed 1 base, and the junction held 7 bases outside the gene matches. The CDR3 consists of 17 residues. CDR3 coding DNA: TGTGCCAGCAGCTTGGAGGCCGGACAGGGGTGGAACACTGAAGCTTTCTTT. Its translation: CASSLEAGQGWNTEAFF.

V is TRBV15 and J is TRBJ2-7; the match to TRBD1 covers 7 bases. The CDR3 loop spans 13 amino acids. V was clipped by 4 bases and J by 3 bases; unmatched bases: 3. Germline CDR1 is LNHNV and CDR2 is YYDKDF (reference sequence). CDR3 DNA: TGTGCCACCAGCAACGGACAGGTCTACGAGCAGTACTTC. It codes for CATSNGQVYEQYF.

DNA for the CDR3: TGTGCCATCAGTGATCCCTCGGTCGGGGGGAAGAACACTGAAGCTTTCTTT. The encoded protein is CAISDPSVGGKNTEAFF. V and J are TRBV10-3 and TRBJ1-1; maybe TRBD1 (5 bases). V was cut by 3 bases and J by 1 base, with 18 bases left in between. CDR1 ENHRY and CDR2 SYGVKD come from the germline V gene. The CDR3 loop spans 17 amino acids.

The J gene is TRBJ2-3, the V gene TRBV11-1; 7 bases map to TRBD2. CDR1 is SGHAT and CDR2 is FQDESV in the germline V gene (reference sequence). This CDR3 has 12 amino acids. V lost 4 bases, J lost 9 bases, and 4 bases stayed unmatched. The CDR3 DNA follows: TGTGCCAGCAGCTCTAGCGGCGGAACGCAGTATTTT. It specifies CASSSSGGTQYF.

The chain recombines TRBV2 with TRBJ2-1, with TRBD2 matching 12 bases. With 4 bases clipped from V and 8 bases from J, the junction kept 0 bases outside the gene matches. The CDR3 is made up of 13 amino acids. Germline assignment: CDR1 SNHLY and CDR2 FYNNEI. The CDR3 DNA reads TGTGCCAGCAGTGGACTAGCGGGAGATGAGCAGTTCTTC. Amino acids: CASSGLAGDEQFF.